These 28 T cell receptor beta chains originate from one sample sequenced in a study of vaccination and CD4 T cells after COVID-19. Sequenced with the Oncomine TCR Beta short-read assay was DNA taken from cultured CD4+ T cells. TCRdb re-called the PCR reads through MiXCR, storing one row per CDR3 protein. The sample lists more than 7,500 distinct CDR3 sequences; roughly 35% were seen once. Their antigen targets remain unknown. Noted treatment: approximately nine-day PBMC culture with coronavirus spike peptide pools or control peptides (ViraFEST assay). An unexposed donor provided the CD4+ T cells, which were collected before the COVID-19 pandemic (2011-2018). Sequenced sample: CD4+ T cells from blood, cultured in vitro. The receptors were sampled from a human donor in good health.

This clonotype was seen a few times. CDR3 sequence (DNA): TGTGCCAGCAGCCTACAGGGGATCGGGGGCTACACCTTC. As protein: CASSLQGIGGYTF. The rearrangement uses TRBV12-3 or TRBV12-4 and TRBJ1-2; 7 nucleotides align to TRBD1. The CDR3 consists of 13 residues. Trimming took 6 bases from V and 8 from J; bases not matched to a gene: 9.

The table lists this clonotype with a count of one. The CDR3 sequence is CASSEWVGLAGDEQYF. CDR3 in DNA: TGTGCCAGCAGCGAGTGGGTCGGACTAGCGGGGGACGAGCAGTACTTC. This chain uses TRBV9 with TRBJ2-7, with TRBD2 matching 13 bases. CDR3 length: 16 residues. The germline CDR1 and CDR2 sequences are SGDLS and YYNGEE. The V and J ends lost 3 bases and 5 bases, in that order; junction bases with no gene match: 8. Full variable domain (missing parts from reference TRBV9 and TRBJ2-7): DSGVTQTPKHLITATGQRVTLRCSPRSGDLSVYWYQQSLDQGLQFLIQYYNGEERAKGNILERFSAQQFPDLHSELNLSSLELGDSALYFCASSEWVGLAGDEQYFGPGTRLTVT.

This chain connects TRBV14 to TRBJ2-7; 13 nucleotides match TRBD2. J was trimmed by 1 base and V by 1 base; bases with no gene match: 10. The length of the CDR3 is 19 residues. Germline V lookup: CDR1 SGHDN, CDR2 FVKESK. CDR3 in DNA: TGTGCCAGCAGCCAAGTGGGACTAGCGGGACGAATGAAGTCCTACGAGCAGTACTTC. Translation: CASSQVGLAGRMKSYEQYF.

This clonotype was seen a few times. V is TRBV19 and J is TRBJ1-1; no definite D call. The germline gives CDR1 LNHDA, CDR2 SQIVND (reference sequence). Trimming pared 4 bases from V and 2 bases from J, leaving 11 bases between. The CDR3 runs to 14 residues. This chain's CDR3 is CASSTHSKNTEAFF. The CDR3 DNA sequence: TGTGCCAGTAGTACGCACAGCAAAAACACTGAAGCTTTCTTT.

This CDR3 is CASSARQGRSRNQPQHF. As DNA, the CDR3 is TGTGCCAGCAGTGCCCGACAGGGCCGGTCGCGCAATCAGCCCCAGCATTTT. The genes are TRBV6-1 and TRBJ1-5; 7 bases are shared with TRBD1. This CDR3 contains 17 residues. Per germline, CDR1 MNHNS and CDR2 SASEGT. The V and J ends lost 4 bases and 2 bases, in that order; junction bases with no gene match: 11.

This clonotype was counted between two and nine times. This CDR3 is CASIRAGGYLNTEAFF. CDR3 nucleotides: TGTGCCAGTATCCGGGCAGGGGGCTATCTGAACACTGAAGCTTTCTTT. The chain employs TRBV19 and TRBJ1-1; 8 positions match TRBD1. CDR3 length equals 16 residues. Germline CDR1 LNHDA, CDR2 SQIVND (reference sequence). The V and J ends lost 7 bases and 0 bases, in that order; junction bases with no gene match: 10.

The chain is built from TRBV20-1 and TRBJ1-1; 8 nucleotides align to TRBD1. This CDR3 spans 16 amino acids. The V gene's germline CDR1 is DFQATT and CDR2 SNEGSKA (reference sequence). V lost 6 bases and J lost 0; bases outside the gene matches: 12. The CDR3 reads CSAQLSRGRVNTEAFF. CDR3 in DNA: TGCAGTGCCCAACTCTCCAGGGGGCGCGTGAACACTGAAGCTTTCTTT.

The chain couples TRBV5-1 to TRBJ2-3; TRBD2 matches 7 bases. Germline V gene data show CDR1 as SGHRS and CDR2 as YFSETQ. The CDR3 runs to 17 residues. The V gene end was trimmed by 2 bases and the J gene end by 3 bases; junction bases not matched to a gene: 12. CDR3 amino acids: CASSFTQTSLATDTQYF. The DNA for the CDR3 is TGCGCCAGCAGCTTTACCCAGACTAGCTTGGCGACAGATACGCAGTATTTT.

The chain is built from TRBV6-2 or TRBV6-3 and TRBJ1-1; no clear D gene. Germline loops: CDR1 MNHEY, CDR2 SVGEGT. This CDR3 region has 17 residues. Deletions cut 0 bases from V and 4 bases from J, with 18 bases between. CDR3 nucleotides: TGTGCCAGCAGTTACTCGATGATCCGGTTACGGGGCACTGAAGCTTTCTTT. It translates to CASSYSMIRLRGTEAFF.

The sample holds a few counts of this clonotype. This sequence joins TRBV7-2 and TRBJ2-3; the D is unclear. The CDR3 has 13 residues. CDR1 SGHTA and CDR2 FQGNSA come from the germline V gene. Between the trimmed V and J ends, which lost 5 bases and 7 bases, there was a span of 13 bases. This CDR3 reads CASSPLRGYTQYF. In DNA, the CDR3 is TGTGCCAGCAGCCCCCTTAGAGGATATACGCAGTATTTT. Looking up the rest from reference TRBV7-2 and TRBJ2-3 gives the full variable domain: GAGVSQSPSNKVTEKGKDVELRCDPISGHTALYWYRQSLGQGLEFLIYFQGNSAPDKSGLPSDRFSAERTGGSVSTLTIQRTQQEDSAVYLCASSPLRGYTQYFGPGTRLTVL.

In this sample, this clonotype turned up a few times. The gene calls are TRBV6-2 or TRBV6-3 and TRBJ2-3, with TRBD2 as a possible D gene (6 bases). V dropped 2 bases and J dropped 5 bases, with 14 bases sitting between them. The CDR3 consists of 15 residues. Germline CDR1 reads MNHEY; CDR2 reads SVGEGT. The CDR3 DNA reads TGTGCCAGCAGTTACGTTGGGGGGTTCTTAGATACGCAGTATTTT. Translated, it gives CASSYVGGFLDTQYF.

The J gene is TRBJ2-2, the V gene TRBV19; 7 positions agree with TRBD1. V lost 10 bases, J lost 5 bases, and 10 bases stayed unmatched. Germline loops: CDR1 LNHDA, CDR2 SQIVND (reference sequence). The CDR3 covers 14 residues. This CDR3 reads CATIPTGITGELFF. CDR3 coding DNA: TGTGCCACCATACCGACAGGGATAACCGGGGAGCTGTTTTTT. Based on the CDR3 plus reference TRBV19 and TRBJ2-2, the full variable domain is DGGITQSPKYLFRKEGQNVTLSCEQNLNHDAMYWYRQDPGQGLRLIYYSQIVNDFQKGDIAEGYSVSREKKESFPLTVTSAQKNPTAFYLCATIPTGITGELFFGEGSRLTVL.

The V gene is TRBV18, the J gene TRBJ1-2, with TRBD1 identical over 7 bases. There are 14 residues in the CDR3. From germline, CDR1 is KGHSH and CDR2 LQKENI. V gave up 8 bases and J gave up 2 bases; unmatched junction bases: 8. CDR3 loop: CASLGGGKNYGYTF. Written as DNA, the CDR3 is TGTGCCAGCCTCGGAGGGGGCAAGAACTATGGCTACACCTTC.

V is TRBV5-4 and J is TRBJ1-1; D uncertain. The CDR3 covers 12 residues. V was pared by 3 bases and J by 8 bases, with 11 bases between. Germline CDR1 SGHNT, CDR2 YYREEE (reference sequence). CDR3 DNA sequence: TGTGCCAGCAGCTGGGGAGCCGGGGAAGCTTTCTTT. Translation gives CASSWGAGEAFF.

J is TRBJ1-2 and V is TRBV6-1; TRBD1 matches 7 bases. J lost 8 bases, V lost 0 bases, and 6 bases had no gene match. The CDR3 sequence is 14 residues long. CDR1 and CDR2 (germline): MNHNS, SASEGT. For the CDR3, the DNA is TGTGCCAGCAGTGAAGCGCGGGACAGAGGGGGCTACACCTTC. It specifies CASSEARDRGGYTF.

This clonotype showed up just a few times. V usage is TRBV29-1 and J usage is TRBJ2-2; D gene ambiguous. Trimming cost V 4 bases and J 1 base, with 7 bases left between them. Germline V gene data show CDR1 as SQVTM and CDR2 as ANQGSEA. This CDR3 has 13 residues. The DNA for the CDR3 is TGCAGCGTTGGTCCTAGGAACACCGGGGAGCTGTTTTTT. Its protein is CSVGPRNTGELFF.

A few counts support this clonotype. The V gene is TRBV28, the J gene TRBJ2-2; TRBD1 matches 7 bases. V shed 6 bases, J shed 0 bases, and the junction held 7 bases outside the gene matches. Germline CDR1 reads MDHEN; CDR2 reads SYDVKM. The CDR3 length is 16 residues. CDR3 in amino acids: CASRRLGTANTGELFF. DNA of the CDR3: TGTGCCAGCAGACGGCTTGGGACAGCGAACACCGGGGAGCTGTTTTTT.

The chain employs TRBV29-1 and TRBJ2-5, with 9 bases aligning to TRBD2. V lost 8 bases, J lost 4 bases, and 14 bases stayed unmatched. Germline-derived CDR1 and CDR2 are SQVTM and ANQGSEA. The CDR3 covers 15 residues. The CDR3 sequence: CSHTFNLAGLETQYF. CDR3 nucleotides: TGCAGCCACACCTTTAATCTAGCGGGGTTAGAGACCCAGTACTTC.

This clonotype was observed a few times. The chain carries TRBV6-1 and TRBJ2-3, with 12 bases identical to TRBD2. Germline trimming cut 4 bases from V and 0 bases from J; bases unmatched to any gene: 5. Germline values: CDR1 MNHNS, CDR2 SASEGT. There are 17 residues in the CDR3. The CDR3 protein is CASSGLAGVTSTDTQYF. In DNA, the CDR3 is TGTGCCAGCAGTGGACTAGCGGGAGTCACTAGCACAGATACGCAGTATTTT.

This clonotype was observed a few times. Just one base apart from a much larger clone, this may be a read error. The DNA for the CDR3 is TGTGCCAGCAGTGAAGGGCCGCAATATGGCCACACCTTC. Translated: CASSEGPQYGHTF. V and J are TRBV6-1 and TRBJ1-2; D unclear. The CDR3 extends over 13 amino acids. The germline V gene encodes CDR1 MNHNS and CDR2 SASEGT.

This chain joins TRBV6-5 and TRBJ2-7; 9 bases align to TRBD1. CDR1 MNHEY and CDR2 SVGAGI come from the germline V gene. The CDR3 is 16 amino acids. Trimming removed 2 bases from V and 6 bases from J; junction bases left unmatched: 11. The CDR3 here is CASSYLSGGQGGEQYF. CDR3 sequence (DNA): TGTGCCAGCAGTTACCTGTCGGGGGGACAGGGCGGCGAGCAGTACTTC.

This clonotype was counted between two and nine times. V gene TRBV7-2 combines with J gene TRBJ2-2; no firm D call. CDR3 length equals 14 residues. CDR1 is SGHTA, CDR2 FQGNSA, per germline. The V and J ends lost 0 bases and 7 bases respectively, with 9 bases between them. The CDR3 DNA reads TGTGCCAGCAGCTTAGCGACGGGCGACGGGGAGCTGTTTTTT. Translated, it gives CASSLATGDGELFF.

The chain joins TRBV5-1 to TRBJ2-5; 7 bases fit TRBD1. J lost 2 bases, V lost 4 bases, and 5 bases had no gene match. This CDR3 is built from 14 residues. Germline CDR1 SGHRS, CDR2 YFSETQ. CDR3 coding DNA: TGCGCCAGCAGCCTAGGGGACAGTCAAGAGACCCAGTACTTC. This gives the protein CASSLGDSQETQYF.

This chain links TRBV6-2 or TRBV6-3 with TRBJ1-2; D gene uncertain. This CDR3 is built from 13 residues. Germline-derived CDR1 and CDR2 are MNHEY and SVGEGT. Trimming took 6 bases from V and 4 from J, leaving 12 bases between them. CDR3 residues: CASSLLSTYGYTF. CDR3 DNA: TGTGCCAGCAGCCTCCTTTCGACCTATGGCTACACCTTC.

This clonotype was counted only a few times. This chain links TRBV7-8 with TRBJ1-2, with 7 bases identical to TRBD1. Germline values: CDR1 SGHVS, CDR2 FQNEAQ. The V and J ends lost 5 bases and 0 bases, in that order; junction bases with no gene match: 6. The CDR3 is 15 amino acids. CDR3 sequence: CASSPGQITNYGYTF. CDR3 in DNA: TGTGCCAGCAGCCCGGGACAGATAACTAACTATGGCTACACCTTC. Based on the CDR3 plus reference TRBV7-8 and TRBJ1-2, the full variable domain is GAGVSQSPRYKVAKRGQDVALRCDPISGHVSLFWYQQALGQGPEFLTYFQNEAQLDKSGLPSDRFFAERPEGSVSTLKIQRTQQEDSAVYLCASSPGQITNYGYTFGSGTRLTVV.

The CDR3, as DNA: TGCGCCAGCAGTATCTTCGCGAACACCGGGGAGCTGTTTTTT. Translated: CASSIFANTGELFF. The V gene is TRBV10-1, the J gene TRBJ2-2, with unresolved D. The germline V gene encodes CDR1 WNHNN and CDR2 SYGVQD (reference sequence). Trimming removed 5 bases from V and 0 bases from J, with 7 bases in between. The CDR3 loop spans 14 amino acids.

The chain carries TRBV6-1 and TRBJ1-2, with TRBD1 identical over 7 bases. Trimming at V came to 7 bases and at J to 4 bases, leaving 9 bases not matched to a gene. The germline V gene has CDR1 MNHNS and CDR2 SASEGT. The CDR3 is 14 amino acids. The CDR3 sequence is CASIMTGTVYGYTF. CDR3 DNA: TGTGCCAGCATTATGACCGGGACAGTCTATGGCTACACCTTC.

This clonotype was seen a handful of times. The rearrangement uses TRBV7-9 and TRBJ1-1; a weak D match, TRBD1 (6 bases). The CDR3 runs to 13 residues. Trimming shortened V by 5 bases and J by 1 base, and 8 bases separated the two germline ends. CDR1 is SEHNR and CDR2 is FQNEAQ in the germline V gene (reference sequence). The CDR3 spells CASSNRENTEAFF. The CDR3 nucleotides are TGTGCCAGCAGCAACAGGGAGAACACTGAAGCTTTCTTT.